This entry lists 22 T cell receptor beta chains sequenced from one sample in a study of cytomegalovirus exposure and HLA in healthy donors. The PCR used 60 Vbeta and 13 Jbeta primers. Assay: immunoSEQ multiplex PCR; the TCRdb copy retains only in-frame clones and omits some. The table has about 140,000 clones, around three quarters seen once; the top ten hold 2% to 3%. The sequencing sample was made of PBMCs. These receptor sequences come from a woman in her late teens or twenties in good health and CMV-seropositive.

Concerning this clone itself: Other DNA sequences in this sample translate to the same CDR3. This chain connects TRBV2 to TRBJ1-1; D not certain. Germline CDR1 SNHLY, CDR2 FYNNEI. V was pared by 7 bases and J by 0 bases, with 15 bases between. This CDR3 spans 15 amino acids. The CDR3 nucleotides are TGTGCCAGCAACGAGGACTTTGGGTTGAACACTGAAGCTTTCTTT. Translation: CASNEDFGLNTEAFF.

In regard to this clone: This same CDR3 is encoded by further DNA sequences in the sample. This chain uses TRBV5-6 with TRBJ2-1; 9 bases map to TRBD1. The V and J ends lost 4 bases and 6 bases, in that order; junction bases with no gene match: 8. Germline CDR1 SGHDT, CDR2 YYEEEE. The CDR3 extends over 15 amino acids. The CDR3 DNA follows: TGTGCCAGCAGCAGGCCGGGACAGGGACTCAATGAGCAGTTCTTC. This translates into CASSRPGQGLNEQFF.

The chain recombines TRBV7-8 with TRBJ1-1; 7 bases agree with TRBD1. With V trimmed by 6 bases and J by 1 base, 20 bases remained unmatched. Germline V gene data show CDR1 as SGHVS and CDR2 as FQNEAQ. The CDR3 consists of 19 residues. CDR3 nucleotide sequence: TGTGCCAGCAGGAAGTCAAGAGGGACAGAAACCCTTACGAACACTGAAGCTTTCTTT. Protein: CASRKSRGTETLTNTEAFF.

DNA of the CDR3: TGTGCCAGCAGCTTGGGGACTAGAAGCTCCGGTAATGAGCAGTTCTTC. The encoded protein is CASSLGTRSSGNEQFF. V gene TRBV5-4 combines with J gene TRBJ2-1; 7 nucleotides match TRBD2. J was trimmed by 7 bases and V by 0 bases; bases with no gene match: 10. CDR3 length: 16 amino acids. Germline V CDR1 and CDR2: SGHNT, YYREEE (reference sequence).

The J gene is TRBJ2-7, the V gene TRBV5-8; D remains unclear. The germline CDR1 and CDR2 sequences are SGHTS and YDEGEE. The CDR3 has 15 residues. V was pared by 1 base and J by 3 bases, with 14 bases between. The CDR3 nucleotides are TGTGCCAGCAGCTTGTCCCCAGGCGATAGCTACGAGCAGTACTTC. It is translated as CASSLSPGDSYEQYF.

The chain employs TRBV11-2 and TRBJ1-3; 8 bases align to TRBD1. V lost 2 bases and J lost 2; bases outside the gene matches: 2. The germline V gene encodes CDR1 SGHAT and CDR2 FQNNGV. CDR3 size: 15 residues. CDR3 residues: CASSLNRGTGNTIYF. CDR3 sequence (DNA): TGTGCCAGCAGCTTAAACAGGGGGACTGGAAACACCATATATTTT.

This clone has just one count. This sequence joins TRBV6-5 and TRBJ1-1, with D unclear. The V and J ends lost 2 bases and 3 bases respectively, with 16 bases between them. The CDR3 extends over 16 amino acids. The V gene's germline CDR1 is MNHEY and CDR2 SVGAGI. The CDR3 sequence: CASSYRRIKRDTEAFF. For the CDR3, the DNA is TGTGCCAGCAGTTACCGCCGGATTAAACGGGACACTGAAGCTTTCTTT.

V usage is TRBV11-2 and J usage is TRBJ2-7, with 7 bases fitting TRBD1. V lost 4 bases, J lost 3 bases, and 6 bases stayed unmatched. Germline CDR1 and CDR2: SGHAT and FQNNGV. CDR3 size: 14 residues. The CDR3 coding sequence is TGTGCCAGCAGCTCCCGGGACAGACACTACGAGCAGTACTTC. Amino acids: CASSSRDRHYEQYF.

J is TRBJ2-7 and V is TRBV28, with 7 bases lining up with TRBD1. This CDR3 spans 14 amino acids. V shed 3 bases, J shed 4 bases, and the junction held 6 bases outside the gene matches. The V gene's germline CDR1 is MDHEN and CDR2 SYDVKM. CDR3 residues: CASSFRQGVYEQYF. In DNA, the CDR3 is TGTGCCAGCAGTTTTCGGCAGGGGGTTTACGAGCAGTACTTC.

This clone turned up a few times. The chain uses TRBV14 and TRBJ2-7, with 9 bases matching TRBD1. Trimming at V came to 4 bases and at J to 12 bases, leaving 10 bases not matched to a gene. This CDR3 is 13 amino acids long. Germline loops: CDR1 SGHDN, CDR2 FVKESK. The CDR3 DNA reads TGTGCCAGCAGCCGTATACAGGGGGCAACGTGGTACTTC. This sequence encodes CASSRIQGATWYF. Together with reference TRBV14 and TRBJ2-7, the CDR3 gives the full variable domain: EAGVTQFPSHSVIEKGQTVTLRCDPISGHDNLYWYRRVMGKEIKFLLHFVKESKQDESGMPNNRFLAERTGGTYSTLKVQPAELEDSGVYFCASSRIQGATWYFGPGTRLTVT.

V gene TRBV5-4 combines with J gene TRBJ2-3, with TRBD2 identical over 8 bases. Trimming removed 6 bases from V and 0 bases from J; junction bases left unmatched: 9. The germline V gene has CDR1 SGHNT and CDR2 YYREEE (reference sequence). The CDR3 loop spans 16 amino acids. CDR3: CASKLSGGTSTDTQYF. In DNA form, the CDR3 reads TGTGCCAGCAAACTCAGCGGGGGAACTAGCACAGATACGCAGTATTTT.

The chain links TRBV6-6 to TRBJ2-5, with 8 bases identical to TRBD2. Germline CDR1 MNHNY, CDR2 SVGAGI (reference sequence). J gave up 4 bases and V 10 bases, and 11 bases lay outside the gene matches. The CDR3 extends over 14 amino acids. The CDR3 protein is CATRGLVGSETQYF. The CDR3 DNA is TGTGCCACCCGGGGACTAGTGGGGTCAGAGACCCAGTACTTC.

Concerning this clone itself: The CDR3 carries no conserved terminal phenylalanine or tryptophan, so it likely arises from a read error. It is unclear where the CDR3 begins or ends on the DNA, so no DNA is shown, and the CDR3 is as TCRdb lists it. V gene TRBV10-1 combines with J gene TRBJ2-3; the table gives TRBD2 as D, unverified against the DNA. Germline V gives CDR1 WNHNN, CDR2 SYGVQD (reference sequence). The CDR3 has 9 amino acids, counting both end residues. Here the CDR3 reads CASSPGLAG.

Comment on this clone: The junction does not match germline at one end; this may be a read error. The V and J genes are TRBV7-9 and TRBJ1-5; 10 positions match TRBD1. The CDR3 has 16 residues. Germline V gene data show CDR1 as SEHNR and CDR2 as FQNEAQ (reference sequence). CDR3 bases: TGTTCCAGCAGCCCGACAGGGGGCGGCGGCAATCAGCCCCAGCATTTT. Translated, it gives CSSSPTGGGGNQPQHF.

The J gene is TRBJ1-2, the V gene TRBV5-1, with a possible D match to TRBD1 (5 bases). Trimming left V 3 bases short and J 5 bases short, with 17 bases between. The CDR3 totals 15 residues. Looked up from germline, CDR1 is SGHRS and CDR2 is YFSETQ. CDR3 in amino acids: CASSSVPGLIYGYTF. CDR3 sequence (DNA): TGCGCCAGCAGCTCTGTGCCGGGACTAATTTATGGCTACACCTTC.

DNA of the CDR3: TGTGCCAGCAGCTTAAAGTCCGGCGGCTTTCAGTTTTTT. Translated, it gives CASSLKSGGFQFF. This chain uses TRBV11-3 with TRBJ1-4; unclear D gene. The CDR3 consists of 13 residues. V lost 2 bases, J lost 16 bases, and 17 bases lay in between. CDR1 is SGHNT, CDR2 YENEEA, per germline.

The J gene is TRBJ1-5, the V gene TRBV4-1; 7 nucleotides match TRBD1. Trimming removed 5 bases from V and 0 bases from J; junction bases left unmatched: 7. This CDR3 spans 16 amino acids. Germline CDR1 and CDR2: MGHRA and YSYEKL. Written as DNA, the CDR3 is TGCGCCAGCAGCTTCCGGACAGGCCCTAGCAATCAGCCCCAGCATTTT. This sequence encodes CASSFRTGPSNQPQHF.

In DNA, the CDR3 is TGTGCCAGTAGTATAGGCTGGAGCTCCTACGAGCAGTACTTC. As protein: CASSIGWSSYEQYF. The chain carries TRBV19 and TRBJ2-7; no definite D call. Germline lookup yields CDR1 LNHDA and CDR2 SQIVND (reference sequence). The CDR3 length is 14 residues. V lost 1 base and J lost 0, with 7 bases in between.

This clone was counted between two and nine times. V is TRBV11-2 and J is TRBJ1-1; D remains ambiguous. The V end was cut by 4 bases, the J end by 7 bases, with 10 bases between. This CDR3 region has 12 residues. Germline CDR1 and CDR2: SGHAT and FQNNGV. Written as DNA, the CDR3 is TGTGCCAGCAGCTCGGGATTGGGTGAAGCTTTCTTT. Its protein product is CASSSGLGEAFF.

The chain is built from TRBV5-5 and TRBJ1-6; tentatively, D is TRBD1 (5 bases). V shed 3 bases and J shed 14 bases, with 24 bases lying between them. Germline V gene data show CDR1 as SGHKS and CDR2 as YYEKEE (reference sequence). The CDR3 covers 16 residues. The CDR3 loop reads CASSWDRDAGMATLHF. The CDR3 bases are TGTGCCAGCAGCTGGGACCGGGACGCGGGGATGGCGACCCTCCACTTT.

The chain combines TRBV6-5 with TRBJ1-6, with 8 bases aligning to TRBD1. This CDR3 region has 12 residues. Germline V gene lookup returns CDR1 MNHEY and CDR2 SVGAGI. Trimming cost V 6 bases and J 9 bases; bases outside gene matches: 1. The CDR3 reads CASRQGGSPLHF. CDR3 sequence (DNA): TGTGCCAGCAGACAGGGGGGTTCACCCCTCCACTTT.

The gene calls are TRBV9 and TRBJ2-1; TRBD2 matches 7 bases. The CDR3 covers 15 residues. The V gene's germline CDR1 is SGDLS and CDR2 YYNGEE. The V gene end was trimmed by 3 bases and the J gene end by 2 bases; junction bases not matched to a gene: 5. CDR3 region: CASSALADPYNEQFF. The CDR3 DNA reads as TGTGCCAGCAGCGCCCTAGCGGACCCCTACAATGAGCAGTTCTTC.